This T cell receptor (beta chain) was captured in a study of beta chain features in type 1 diabetes. Study-level points and caveats: TCRB CDR3s from Type 1 diabetes patients were moderately but significantly shorter in all four CD4+ subsets. A definitive answer on HLA type influencing TCRB rearrangement was not reached here.

All of the isolated RNA was reverse transcribed, so expressed TCRB transcripts were sequenced. Mean read depth for naive, central memory and regulatory T cell samples was some 3.8 million reads. Produced via immunoSEQ multiplex PCR; TCRdb's table is partial and in-frame only. The sample includes hundreds of thousands of clones, roughly 13% of them seen just once. Trimming cost V 0 bases and J 8 bases, with 14 bases left between them. CDR1 and CDR2 (germline): SGDLS, YYNGEE. The CDR3 length is 15 residues. Points on this clone: Its antigen is as yet unknown.

Sequenced material: naive CD4+ T cells from blood. The receptor was derived from a woman in her late teens or twenties with type 1 diabetes. This sequence joins TRBV9 and TRBJ2-2; possible D gene TRBD1, 5 bases. In nucleotides, the CDR3 is TGTGCCAGCAGCGTAGGACCAGGGCTCCGTGGGGAGCTGTTTTTT. This translates into CASSVGPGLRGELFF.